This T cell receptor (beta chain) was captured in a study of blood T cell repertoires in COVID-19. CDR1 and CDR2 (germline): SGHNT, YYREEE (reference sequence). The CDR3 runs 14 residues. After removal of 3 bases from V and 4 bases from J, the junction contained 4 bases not matched to a gene. This table comes from immunoSEQ multiplex PCR, and its TCRdb copy is limited to in-frame clones, with some not included. Of 50,000 to 60,000 clones listed, approximately 85% are singletons. J is TRBJ2-3 and V is TRBV5-4; 8 nucleotides match TRBD2. Sequences were obtained from peripheral blood. This clonotype originated in a human donor in a cohort sampled during active COVID-19. CDR3 protein: CASSSQTSADTQYF. CDR3 DNA: TGTGCCAGCAGCTCCCAGACTAGCGCAGATACGCAGTATTTT.